This is a list of T cell receptor beta chains from one sample in a study of cytomegalovirus exposure and HLA in healthy donors. The method was immunoSEQ multiplex PCR; TCRdb's version includes in-frame clones alone and lacks a portion of them. The sample lists 95,000 to 150,000 clones, 81% occurring once. Sequenced: PBMCs. Source of these receptors: a man between 18 and 35 years old in good health and CMV-seropositive. CDR3s include the opening cysteine and the closing phenylalanine or tryptophan. Each record gives: J gene, V gene, CDR3 length, CDR3 protein.

>TRBJ2-3|TRBV18|15
CASSPQQGSTDTQYF
>TRBJ1-2|TRBV9|15
CASSVAERGIGGYTF
>TRBJ2-1|TRBV5-4|18
CASSRGLAGGPSYNEQFF
>TRBJ2-1|TRBV2|13
CASYGGSYNEQFF
>TRBJ2-7|TRBV7-2|14
CASSLPSLSYEQYF
>TRBJ2-7|TRBV2|13
CASKSGTLYEQYF
>TRBJ2-7|TRBV6-6|16
CASSNPSGGFLYEQYF
>TRBJ2-1|TRBV7-2|13
CASSLINSNEQFF
>TRBJ1-5|TRBV28|13
CASSHTTNQPQHF
>TRBJ2-5|TRBV6-6|13
CASSYSRGETQYF
>TRBJ1-1|TRBV9|13
CASSVDQGTEAFF
>TRBJ2-7|TRBV7-2|14
CASTGTSGTYEQYF
>TRBJ1-4|TRBV7-2|13
CASASGGREKLFF
>TRBJ1-2|TRBV14|15
CASSQPGTGNYGYTF
>TRBJ2-1|TRBV4-3|13
CASSQRAGTLKFF
>TRBJ2-7|TRBV5-6|16
CASSLPGTGSSYEQYF
>TRBJ2-7|TRBV19|11
CASSGGYEQYF
>TRBJ2-6|TRBV4-1|17
CASSQGQGIPGANVLTF
>TRBJ1-2|TRBV19|13
CASSTGTGYGYTF
>TRBJ2-1|TRBV4-3|15
CASSQDLVEYNEQFF
>TRBJ2-5|TRBV18|13
CASSPGQRETQYF
>TRBJ1-6|TRBV30|13
CAWTTGGYSPLHF